This TCR beta chain was profiled in a study of T cells after posttransplantation cyclophosphamide. Sequencing was performed with immunoSEQ multiplex PCR; in TCRdb, only in-frame clones are kept and a portion is missing. The sample holds more than 30,000 clones, and no clone turns up only once. This clone was counted at least ten times. With 6 bases clipped from V and 4 bases from J, the junction kept 8 bases outside the gene matches. The CDR3 runs 15 residues. Germline V gene lookup returns CDR1 ENHRY and CDR2 SYGVKD. The sequence was collected from a girl aged 5-17 years in good health, CMV-negative, and a related stem cell transplant donor. The rearrangement joins TRBV10-3 to TRBJ1-2, with TRBD1 matching 10 bases. The specimen sequenced was PBMCs. The CDR3 region has the DNA TGTGCCATCAGGGACGACAGGGGGCACAGCTATGGCTACACCTTC. Amino acid sequence: CAIRDDRGHSYGYTF.